This TCR beta chain was profiled in a study of shared clonotypes between healthy human individuals. Study information: Aged 18 to 49, the donors were a couple of women and three men.

Study-wide points: Across subsets, estimated richness was generally greater for naive than for memory populations.

Worth noting for this clone: The antigen is undetermined.

It was around 190 ng DNA, 30,000 or so T cell genomes, that sorted-subset replicate PCRs used. Measured with immunoSEQ multiplex PCR; TCRdb has only the in-frame clones, and not every one. The profile shows roughly 590,000 clones, just under 97% of them singletons. The CDR3 totals 15 residues. V was shortened by 1 base and J by 6 bases, with 15 bases between the two germline ends. CDR1 is LNHNV and CDR2 is YYDKDF in the germline V gene (reference sequence). Naivety among CD8 cells was defined by CD45RO negativity and positive CCR7 selection, thereby excluding terminally differentiated effector memory CD45RA+ cells. Donors, without exception, were Caucasian adults residing in Nashville, Tennessee.

The chain has TRBV15 and TRBJ1-2; possible D gene TRBD1, 5 bases. Sequencing input: naive CD8+ T cells sorted from blood. This receptor was obtained from a woman aged 30 to 39 in good health. CDR3 loop: CATSRGAGGFDGYTF. The DNA for the CDR3 is TGTGCCACCAGCAGAGGAGCGGGGGGATTTGATGGCTACACCTTC.